This record looks at one T cell receptor (beta chain) sequence and its context. As originally analysed: Reference gene primer amplification yielded estimated nucleated cell counts. The protocol was immunoSEQ multiplex PCR, while the TCRdb copy is restricted to in-frame clones and leaves out a portion. That table is the source of V, J and clone size, and D and trimming were worked out from the DNA. The table records 100,000 or so clones, about 85% of them present only once. This specimen comes from a study of blood T cell repertoires in COVID-19. Across the study: The United States, Italy and Spain were the sources of the acute and convalescent COVID-19 samples. PBMCs, B-cell-depleted T cells, or T cells were the source of the cDNA or gDNA that made up the material.

The clonotype comes from a man aged 60 to 75 with acute or convalescent COVID-19. Sequencing was carried out using peripheral blood.

The CDR3, as DNA: TGTGCCAGCAGCTTTAATGGAGGGGGGGCCGGGGAGCTGTTTTTT. It codes for CASSFNGGGAGELFF. The gene calls are TRBV7-2 and TRBJ2-2; maybe TRBD2 (7 bases). The CDR3 is 15 amino acids. Germline CDR1 SGHTA, CDR2 FQGNSA. The V end lost 3 bases, the J end lost 6 bases, and 14 bases lay between the germline ends.